These 2 T cell receptor beta chains were all obtained from the same sample, sequenced in a study of somatic mutations in cytotoxic T cells in rheumatoid arthritis. The protocol was immunoSEQ multiplex PCR, while the TCRdb copy is restricted to in-frame clones and leaves out a portion. The sample lists just under 7,000 clones; about 75% were seen once. Sequencing was done on a sample of CD8+ T cells sorted from blood. The receptor source for this set is an adult with rheumatoid arthritis.

The chain is built from TRBV27 and TRBJ1-5; D is uncertain. This CDR3 contains 14 residues. The V and J ends lost 3 bases and 7 bases respectively, with 13 bases between them. In germline, CDR1 is MNHEY, CDR2 SMNVEV (reference sequence). The DNA of the CDR3 is TGTGCCAGCAGTTTTGGTCCCTTGGGGCAGCCCCAGCATTTT. This translates into CASSFGPLGQPQHF.

The gene calls are TRBV5-1 and TRBJ2-5, with 7 nucleotides matching TRBD2. J was trimmed by 4 bases and V by 3 bases; bases with no gene match: 6. CDR1 and CDR2 (germline): SGHRS, YFSETQ. This CDR3 is 14 amino acids long. CDR3 in amino acids: CASSSTGGRETQYF. The CDR3 DNA is TGCGCCAGCAGCTCAACCGGGGGGAGAGAGACCCAGTACTTC.